This T cell receptor (beta chain) was observed in a study of molecular identifiers for immune sequencing clone quantification. Across the whole study: Within a replicate experiment, RNA obtained from either around 20,000 or 99,000 naive CD8 cells was divided into five aliquots, and four of those aliquots were then sequenced. The study, taken as a whole, reports: Amid 940,000 or so naive cells, spiked Jurkat TCR RNA from one cell was reportedly still detectable.

This clonotype was detected a few times. Its specificity is unknown. Bulk TCR libraries were made with methods that had been previously described and with listed TCR primers. MiXCR was run by TCRdb on the PCR reads, yielding one entry per CDR3 protein. The sample has some 590,000 distinct CDR3 sequences, roughly 25% seen once. The material sequenced was naive CD8+ T cells from blood, with Jurkat cell RNA spiked in. Subset in this sample: FACS-sorted CD8+CD4-CCR7+CD45RA+ naive T cells. This receptor was identified in a human donor in good health. Some libraries in this study had Jurkat cell RNA spiked in.

The CDR3 coding sequence is TGTGCCAGCAGCCTCAACAGGGGTAGCGCCTACGAGCAGTACTTC. Encoded protein: CASSLNRGSAYEQYF. This chain links TRBV11-1 with TRBJ2-7, with 7 bases that match TRBD1. The CDR3 has 15 amino acids. V lost 5 bases to trimming and J lost 2 bases; unmatched junction nucleotides: 9. Germline V CDR1 and CDR2: SGHAT, FQDESV (reference sequence). Full variable domain (remainder filled in from reference TRBV11-1 and TRBJ2-7): EAEVAQSPRYKITEKSQAVAFWCDPISGHATLYWYRQILGQGPELLVQFQDESVVDDSQLPKDRFSAERLKGVDSTLKIQPAELGDSAMYLCASSLNRGSAYEQYFGPGTRLTVT.